This TCR beta chain was profiled in a study of blood T cell repertoires in COVID-19. Looking at the study overall: Whether acute or convalescent, the COVID-19 samples came from the United States, Italy and Spain. In each case, the material was cDNA or gDNA derived from T cells, B-cell-depleted T cells, or PBMCs.

The ends were cut back, 10 bases at V and 3 bases at J, with 15 bases in the middle. Looked up from germline, CDR1 is SNHLY and CDR2 is FYNNEI. This CDR3 comprises 13 residues. The authors' processing: Reference gene primer amplification gave nucleated cell count estimates. Profiling relied on immunoSEQ multiplex PCR, and the TCRdb table lists in-frame clones only, not all of them. The DNA was the basis for D and trimming; V, J and clone size are from that table. Of about 270,000 clones in the sample, approximately 83% were seen once. The sample was peripheral blood. The rearrangement uses TRBV2 and TRBJ1-1, with no clear D. This TCR was recovered from a woman aged 45-60 years who had recovered from COVID-19. CDR3 sequence (DNA): TGTGCCACCAATCGGGGTGGGGACACTGAAGCTTTCTTT. This encodes CATNRGGDTEAFF.